The 7 T cell receptor beta chains listed next were all sequenced from one sample in a study of blood T cell repertoires in COVID-19. Libraries were prepared by immunoSEQ multiplex PCR; TCRdb keeps only in-frame clonotypes and omits some of them. The sample has roughly 240,000 clones; 85% are singletons. Sequenced: PBMCs or T cells enriched from blood (not recorded which). All receptors come from a woman in her 50s with acute COVID-19.

The chain links TRBV7-6 to TRBJ2-5; 8 bases match TRBD2. V shed 6 bases and J 4 bases; nucleotides not matched to a gene: 7. The CDR3 spans 14 residues. Germline assignment: CDR1 SGHVS and CDR2 FNYEAQ. DNA for the CDR3: TGTGCCAGCAGAATAGCCACTAGCGGAGAGACCCAGTACTTC. This translates into CASRIATSGETQYF.

In this sample, this clone turned up a few times. This rearrangement joins TRBV9 to TRBJ1-5; 7 positions match TRBD1. With 5 bases clipped from V and 7 bases from J, the junction kept 6 bases outside the gene matches. Per the germline V gene, CDR1 is SGDLS and CDR2 is YYNGEE. CDR3 length equals 13 residues. The CDR3 DNA follows: TGTGCCAGCAGTGGACAGGCCAGGCAGCCCCAGCATTTT. It translates to CASSGQARQPQHF.

CDR3 nucleotide sequence: TGTGCCAGCAGCTTACAGACAGGGACAGGGGGAAAACTGTTTTTT. Protein: CASSLQTGTGGKLFF. This sequence joins TRBV7-2 and TRBJ1-4; TRBD1 aligns across 11 bases. CDR1 and CDR2 from the germline V gene are SGHTA and FQGNSA. V shed 2 bases and J 10 bases; nucleotides not matched to a gene: 6. This CDR3 region has 15 residues.

The table lists this clone with a count of one. V usage is TRBV18 and J usage is TRBJ1-5; perhaps TRBD1 as D (6 bases). The length of the CDR3 is 16 residues. Germline loops: CDR1 KGHSH, CDR2 LQKENI. With 2 bases removed from V and 4 bases from J, the gap between germline ends came to 15 bases. The DNA for the CDR3 is TGTGCCAGCTCACCAGAGGGGGAAGAGGGGAATCAGCCCCAGCATTTT. Its translation is CASSPEGEEGNQPQHF.

The rearrangement uses TRBV24-1 and TRBJ2-7; 8 bases are a match to TRBD1. Germline CDR1 is KGHDR and CDR2 is SFDVKD. This CDR3 has 13 residues. V shed 9 bases, J shed 7 bases, and the junction held 10 bases outside the gene matches. The CDR3 DNA follows: TGTGCCACCGGCGACAAACAGGGGGGAGAGCAGTACTTC. It specifies CATGDKQGGEQYF.

J is TRBJ1-5 and V is TRBV2; D unclear. Germline loops: CDR1 SNHLY, CDR2 FYNNEI. The CDR3 is 13 amino acids. The V gene lost 6 bases and the J gene lost 7 bases, with 13 bases spanning the gap. The DNA for the CDR3 is TGTGCCAGCAGGGAGAGGGTAGAGCAGCCCCAGCATTTT. Protein sequence: CASRERVEQPQHF.

This clone appeared once. CDR3 loop: CAWSVGQVYGYTF. CDR3 nucleotide sequence: TGTGCCTGGAGTGTAGGCCAGGTCTATGGCTACACCTTC. The gene calls are TRBV30 and TRBJ1-2, with D unresolved. Germline V gives CDR1 GTSNPN, CDR2 SVGIG (reference sequence). The germline V and J ends were trimmed by 0 bases and 4 bases, with 9 bases remaining between them. This CDR3 contains 13 residues.